The rows below give T cell receptor beta chains drawn from one sample of a study of T cells in Graves' hyperthyroidism and ophthalmopathy. TCRdb reprocessed the multiplex PCR reads with MiXCR, giving one entry per CDR3 protein. The sample has around 540,000 distinct CDR3 sequences, 46% seen once. The sequenced sample consisted of peripheral blood or thyroid tissue (not recorded which). These receptors were collected from a young woman with Graves' hyperthyroidism. Each CDR3 is given with its conserved first and last residue.

V gene	CDR3 length	CDR3 protein
TRBV20-1	14	CSAREGRAGGKAFF
TRBV4-2	15	CASSQRGSGANVLTF
TRBV7-2	15	CASSLHRAFDETQYF
TRBV5-1	13	CTTRSSGANVLTF
TRBV9	15	CASVYGDRSSYEQYF
TRBV5-1	14	CASSWTGEANVLTF
TRBV10-3	13	CATSALNGGELFF
TRBV20-1	14	CSARDLYRDQPQHF
TRBV9	14	CASSIPGRHYGYTF
TRBV20-1	13	CSARSSYSYEQYF
TRBV2	13	CASRRPGGSGYTF
TRBV12-3/TRBV12-4	13	CASILSGAGEQYF
TRBV20-1	13	CSARAVGEETQYF